The 23 T cell receptor beta chains given below trace back to one sample, sequenced in a study of T-cell reconstitution after alpha-beta-depleted transplantation in children. Preparation of the TCRbeta library used unique molecular identifiers. Each CDR3 protein gets one entry after TCRdb re-called the PCR reads with MiXCR. The table includes nearly 250,000 distinct CDR3 sequences, roughly 8% detected once. Specimen: PBMCs, mostly from graft donor cells, collected 180 days after TCRalphabeta/CD19-depleted stem cell transplant. All receptors derive from a male patient between 10 and 17 years old who had a stem cell transplant for acute lymphoblastic leukemia, so the T cells may come from the graft donor.

This clonotype was observed many times. This chain connects TRBV20-1 to TRBJ1-1; no clear D gene. The CDR3 runs to 13 residues. Germline loops: CDR1 DFQATT, CDR2 SNEGSKA (reference sequence). Trimming pared 6 bases from V and 8 bases from J, leaving 19 bases between. CDR3 in amino acids: CSARRGAGLEAFF. CDR3 coding DNA: TGCAGTGCCCGACGGGGAGCAGGTTTGGAAGCTTTCTTT.

This clonotype was counted at least ten times. The rearrangement joins TRBV21-1 to TRBJ2-5; the table names TRBD1, a call not compared with the DNA. TRBV21-1 is labeled a pseudogene. The CDR3 runs 15 residues. The CDR3 loop is CASSKGATDKETQYF. CDR3 in DNA: TGTGCCAGCAGCAAAGGAGCGACAGATAAAGAGACCCAGTACTTC.

At least ten counts were recorded for this clonotype. The V and J genes are TRBV7-9 and TRBJ2-5; D remains ambiguous. The CDR3 is 9 amino acids. Germline V lookup: CDR1 SEHNR, CDR2 FQNEAQ (reference sequence). V lost 11 bases, J lost 12 bases, and 13 bases lay in between. The CDR3 DNA follows: TGTGCCGGTCCGGAACTGGAGTACTTC. Its protein is CAGPELEYF.

This clonotype was recorded at least ten times. The CDR3 sequence is CASSETSGGGETQYF. The CDR3 coding sequence is TGTGCCAGCAGTGAGACTAGCGGGGGGGGGGAGACCCAGTACTTC. The chain recombines TRBV2 with TRBJ2-5; TRBD2 matches at 14 bases. Trimming cost V 3 bases and J 5 bases; bases outside gene matches: 2. CDR1 SNHLY and CDR2 FYNNEI come from the germline V gene. The CDR3 covers 15 residues.

This clonotype has ten or more counts. The V gene is TRBV7-3, the J gene TRBJ2-7; D is uncertain. The ends were cut back, 5 bases at V and 1 base at J, with 15 bases in the middle. The germline CDR1 and CDR2 sequences are SGHTA and FQGTGA. This CDR3 contains 15 residues. CDR3 nucleotides: TGTGCCAGCAGCCCAGAGGTTGTAGGATCCTACGAGCAGTACTTC. It yields the protein CASSPEVVGSYEQYF.

In its sample, this clonotype was seen many times. J is TRBJ2-5 and V is TRBV3-1, with 9 bases fitting TRBD1. Germline CDR1 and CDR2: LGHDT and YNNKEL (reference sequence). The CDR3 sequence is 15 residues long. J was trimmed by 2 bases and V by 4 bases; bases with no gene match: 5. CDR3 coding DNA: TGTGCCAGCAGCCGCCGGACAGGGGCGCAAGAGACCCAGTACTTC. Protein sequence: CASSRRTGAQETQYF.

In its sample, this clonotype was seen many times. CDR3 sequence: CASSHRTSGSTDTQYF. As DNA, the CDR3 is TGTGCCAGCAGCCACCGGACTAGCGGTAGCACAGATACGCAGTATTTT. The chain carries TRBV3-1 and TRBJ2-3, with 10 bases fitting TRBD2. The CDR3 consists of 16 residues. Trimming at V came to 3 bases and at J to 0 bases, leaving 3 bases not matched to a gene. Germline lookup yields CDR1 LGHDT and CDR2 YNNKEL (reference sequence).

This clonotype showed up many times. This sequence joins TRBV6-5 and TRBJ2-5; the D gene is possibly TRBD2 (6 bases). From germline, CDR1 is MNHEY and CDR2 SVGAGI. The CDR3 totals 16 residues. The V end was cut by 4 bases, the J end by 5 bases, with 20 bases between. This CDR3 is CASSSRWDGGKETQYF. CDR3 bases: TGTGCCAGCAGTTCCCGGTGGGATGGGGGGAAGGAGACCCAGTACTTC.

The J gene is TRBJ1-2, the V gene TRBV27; D may be TRBD1 (5 bases). The germline V gene has CDR1 MNHEY and CDR2 SMNVEV (reference sequence). The CDR3 is 16 residues long. Trimming shortened V by 5 bases and J by 0 bases, and 16 bases separated the two germline ends. The CDR3 region is CASSRNRFYANYGYTF. In DNA form, the CDR3 reads TGTGCCAGCAGTAGGAACAGGTTCTACGCTAACTATGGCTACACCTTC.

Many counts were recorded for this clonotype. The chain carries TRBV6-5 and TRBJ2-7, with a possible D match to TRBD2 (6 bases). CDR3 length equals 13 residues. Per the germline V gene, CDR1 is MNHEY and CDR2 is SVGAGI. Between the trimmed V and J ends, which lost 6 bases and 2 bases, there was a span of 11 bases. Here the CDR3 DNA reads TGTGCCAGCAGGTACCTAGCGACCTACGAGCAGTACTTC. Protein product: CASRYLATYEQYF.

In regard to this clonotype: Since a much larger clone is just one base distant, this may be a read error. The V gene is TRBV11-2, the J gene TRBJ2-3, with D perhaps TRBD1 or TRBD2 (5 bases each). Deletions cut 5 bases from V and 6 bases from J, with 21 bases between. The CDR3 extends over 16 amino acids. CDR1 and CDR2 (germline): SGHAT, FQNNGV. The CDR3 reads CASSGRDGESQDTQYF. The CDR3 DNA follows: TGTGCCAGCAGCGGACGGGACGGAGAGTCACAGGATACGCAGTATTTT. The whole variable domain, filled in from reference TRBV11-2 and TRBJ2-3, reads EAGVAQSPRYKIIEKRQSVAFWCNPISGHATLYWYQQILGQGPKLLIQFQNNGVVDDSQLPKDRFSAERLKGVDSTLKIQPAKLEDSAVYLCASSGRDGESQDTQYFGPGTRLTVL.

Regarding this clonotype: An end of the junction does not agree with germline; a read error may underlie this. The chain uses TRBV28 and TRBJ1-4, with TRBD1 as a possible D gene (6 bases). CDR3 length equals 14 residues. Looked up from germline, CDR1 is MDHEN and CDR2 is SYDVKM. The CDR3 coding sequence is TGTGCCAGCATTAGCGGGGGGCGAGGTGAAAAACAGTTTTTT. It codes for CASISGGRGEKQFF. Combining the CDR3 with reference TRBV28 and TRBJ1-4 gives the whole variable domain DVKVTQSSRYLVKRTGEKVFLECVQDMDHENMFWYRQDPGLGLRLIYFSYDVKMKEKGDIPEGYSVSREKKERFSLILESASTNQTSMYLCASISGGRGEKQFFGSGTQLSVL.

This clonotype was counted many times. The chain is built from TRBV5-1 and TRBJ2-2, with a possible D match to TRBD1 (6 bases). The germline gives CDR1 SGHRS, CDR2 YFSETQ. V dropped 4 bases and J dropped 2 bases, with 15 bases sitting between them. The CDR3 is made up of 16 amino acids. The chain's CDR3 is CASSPQGAFNTGELFF. As DNA, the CDR3 is TGCGCCAGCAGCCCACAGGGTGCTTTTAACACCGGGGAGCTGTTTTTT.

Only a few counts were recorded for this clonotype. The CDR3 DNA sequence: TGTGCCAGCAGCCTCACCGGACAGAAACAAGAGACCCAGTACTTC. It is translated as CASSLTGQKQETQYF. This chain connects TRBV7-9 to TRBJ2-5; D is possibly TRBD1 (6 bases). Trimming took off 5 bases at V and 2 bases at J, with 15 bases between the two ends. CDR3 length: 15 residues. Germline V gene sequence: CDR1 SEHNR, CDR2 FQNEAQ (reference sequence).

At least ten counts were recorded for this clonotype. The genes are TRBV21-1 and TRBJ1-4; the listed D gene, TRBD1, was not tested against the DNA. TRBV21-1 is a pseudogene segment. The CDR3 covers 12 residues. Here the CDR3 DNA reads TGTGCCAGCAGCAAAAGGACAGGGGGCACCGCTTTT. Residues: CASSKRTGGTAF.

The sample holds many counts of this clonotype. The V and J genes are TRBV9 and TRBJ2-7; D is possibly TRBD1 or TRBD2 (5 bases each). The germline V and J ends were trimmed by 4 bases and 5 bases, with 13 bases remaining between them. The CDR3 loop spans 13 amino acids. In germline, CDR1 is SGDLS, CDR2 YYNGEE. CDR3 bases: TGTGCCAGCAGCCCCGGGACGCCCCACGAGCAGTACTTC. Translation: CASSPGTPHEQYF.

This clonotype was found many times. This chain joins TRBV7-8 and TRBJ2-7, with 8 bases matching TRBD1. CDR1 is SGHVS, CDR2 FQNEAQ, per germline. Trimming took 2 bases from V and 6 from J; bases not matched to a gene: 12. This CDR3 has 16 residues. DNA for the CDR3: TGTGCCAGCAGCTTATCCTACCCGTGGACAGGGCGCGAGCAGTACTTC. This translates into CASSLSYPWTGREQYF. Full variable domain (outside the CDR3, taken from reference TRBV7-8 and TRBJ2-7): GAGVSQSPRYKVAKRGQDVALRCDPISGHVSLFWYQQALGQGPEFLTYFQNEAQLDKSGLPSDRFFAERPEGSVSTLKIQRTQQEDSAVYLCASSLSYPWTGREQYFGPGTRLTVT.

This clonotype has a count of ten or more. V is TRBV27 and J is TRBJ2-5; no clear D. The CDR3 length is 14 residues. V was trimmed by 7 bases and J by 5 bases, leaving 17 bases between them. The germline CDR1 and CDR2 sequences are MNHEY and SMNVEV (reference sequence). CDR3 sequence (DNA): TGTGCCAGCAAGTTACTAACCCGTGACGAGACCCAGTACTTC. Translated, it gives CASKLLTRDETQYF.

Comments on this clonotype: The junction and the germline gene differ at one end; a read error may be behind it. The chain is built from TRBV5-1 and TRBJ1-4, with 11 bases aligning to TRBD1. Germline V gene lookup returns CDR1 SGHRS and CDR2 YFSETQ. The CDR3 totals 14 residues. The CDR3 DNA reads as TGCGCCAGCAGAAGGGGACAGGGGGGAGAAAACCTGTTTTTT. Translation: CASRRGQGGENLFF.

This rearrangement joins TRBV15 to TRBJ2-7; D may be TRBD2 (5 bases). CDR1 is LNHNV, CDR2 YYDKDF, per germline (reference sequence). The V end was cut by 1 base, the J end by 2 bases, with 15 bases between. The CDR3 totals 16 residues. CDR3 sequence: CATSRGLLDGTYEQYF. Written as DNA, the CDR3 is TGTGCCACCAGCAGAGGTTTGTTGGACGGGACCTACGAGCAGTACTTC.

In this sample, this clonotype turned up many times. The rearrangement joins TRBV28 to TRBJ2-1; D uncertain. V dropped 0 bases and J dropped 10 bases, with 13 bases sitting between them. CDR3 length: 14 residues. Germline CDR1 and CDR2: MDHEN and SYDVKM. The CDR3 region is CASSLWSRPGEQFF. In DNA form, the CDR3 reads TGTGCCAGCAGTTTATGGTCGCGTCCGGGCGAGCAGTTCTTC.

This clonotype was picked up many times. This rearrangement joins TRBV28 to TRBJ1-5; no reliable D call. V was cut by 5 bases and J by 6 bases, with 8 bases left in between. This CDR3 is built from 12 residues. The V gene's germline CDR1 is MDHEN and CDR2 SYDVKM. The CDR3 coding sequence is TGTGCCAGCAGTGTGGAGGTTCAGCCCCAGCATTTT. This sequence encodes CASSVEVQPQHF.

The chain employs TRBV7-9 and TRBJ2-1; 8 nucleotides align to TRBD2. The CDR3 totals 16 residues. In germline, CDR1 is SEHNR, CDR2 FQNEAQ (reference sequence). The V and J ends lost 1 base and 2 bases, in that order; junction bases with no gene match: 4. The CDR3 coding sequence is TGTGCCAGCAGCTTAGAAACTAGCGGTCCCTACAATGAGCAGTTCTTC. It yields the protein CASSLETSGPYNEQFF. The whole variable domain, filled in from reference TRBV7-9 and TRBJ2-1, reads DTGVSQNPRHKITKRGQNVTFRCDPISEHNRLYWYRQTLGQGPEFLTYFQNEAQLEKSRLLSDRFSAERPKGSFSTLEIQRTEQGDSAMYLCASSLETSGPYNEQFFGPGTRLTVL.